Listed below are T cell receptor beta chains from one sample, sequenced in a study of blood T cell repertoires in COVID-19. Sequencing was performed with immunoSEQ multiplex PCR; in TCRdb, only in-frame clones are kept and a portion is missing. Seen here are 120,000 to 150,000 clones, about nine tenths observed once, and the top ten hold around 1.6%. Sequencing was carried out using peripheral blood. These receptors all stem from a human donor in a cohort sampled during active COVID-19. CDR3s include the opening cysteine and the closing phenylalanine or tryptophan.

>TRBV6-5
CASGTGYGYGYTF
>TRBV21-1
CASNETGGYGYTF
>TRBV11-2
CASSLRTDYLANYGYTF
>TRBV18
CASSPRVSGTGAFRGTEAFF
>TRBV29-1
CSATGTGNTEAFF
>TRBV5-1
CASSPRRENYGYTF
>TRBV7-2
CASSPRTGGSYEQYF
>TRBV11-3
CASSLGDRTYNEQFF
>TRBV5-1
CASSLEGTAFEGQFF
>TRBV7-9
CASSFGRGLSPLHF
>TRBV5-1
CASSTGVTYEQYF
>TRBV16
CASSQRTGTTSEAFF
>TRBV5-1
CASSLDWSGAGDTQYF
>TRBV5-1
CASSLAGTEGETQYF
>TRBV5-1
CASSFQGSYEQYF
>TRBV6-1
CASSDGRENTEAFF
>TRBV4-2
CASSQDRGQPQHF
>TRBV5-6
CASSQQTGFGSPLHF
>TRBV6-6
CASSYSKGAVNEQFF
>TRBV19
CASKLRQGARDQPQHF